The T cell receptor beta chain described here comes from a study of blood T cell repertoires in COVID-19. As for the study in general: COVID-19 samples collected from the United States, Italy and Spain covered acute and convalescent phases. The analysed material was cDNA or gDNA that came from T cells, B-cell-depleted T cells, or PBMCs.

This table comes from immunoSEQ multiplex PCR, and its TCRdb copy is limited to in-frame clones, with some not included. Of 110,000 to 150,000 clones listed, 81% are singletons. This CDR3 contains 13 residues. Per the germline V gene, CDR1 is ENHRY and CDR2 is SYGVKD. V was shortened by 0 bases and J by 10 bases, with 12 bases between the two germline ends. This sequence originates from a human donor in a cohort sampled during active COVID-19. This chain links TRBV10-3 with TRBJ2-5; D gene ambiguous. The material sequenced was peripheral blood. The CDR3 region is CAISESYGEVQYF. The CDR3 coding sequence is TGTGCCATCAGTGAGTCATACGGCGAGGTCCAGTACTTC.